These 6 T cell receptor beta chains were all obtained from the same sample, sequenced in a study of cytomegalovirus exposure and HLA in healthy donors. A multiplex PCR was run with 60 Vbeta primers and 13 Jbeta primers. Sequenced by immunoSEQ multiplex PCR; TCRdb stores in-frame clones only, minus some. The sample gives 110,000 to 150,000 clones, around 86% of which show up once; about 1.2% is in the top ten. Material for sequencing was PBMCs. The receptor source for this set is a female donor in good health and CMV-seronegative.

This chain links TRBV7-8 with TRBJ1-1; 8 nucleotides line up with TRBD1. The V segment lost 7 bases and the J segment 1 base; nucleotides outside the gene matches: 2. This CDR3 has 13 residues. Germline V lookup: CDR1 SGHVS, CDR2 FQNEAQ. As DNA, the CDR3 is TGTGCCAGCACCGGGACAGGGAACACTGAAGCTTTCTTT. Protein: CASTGTGNTEAFF.

V usage is TRBV2 and J usage is TRBJ1-5; no clear D gene. The V gene lost 8 bases and the J gene lost 0 bases, with 8 bases spanning the gap. The germline V gene has CDR1 SNHLY and CDR2 FYNNEI. CDR3 length: 13 amino acids. The CDR3 loop is CASAGDSNQPQHF. The DNA for the CDR3 is TGTGCCAGCGCCGGGGATAGCAATCAGCCCCAGCATTTT.

This rearrangement joins TRBV19 to TRBJ1-5; D might be TRBD1 (6 bases). V dropped 6 bases and J dropped 0 bases, with 9 bases sitting between them. This CDR3 spans 14 amino acids. The germline CDR1 and CDR2 sequences are LNHDA and SQIVND (reference sequence). The CDR3: CASRDSYSNQPQHF. CDR3 in DNA: TGTGCCAGTAGGGACAGCTATAGCAATCAGCCCCAGCATTTT. The entire variable domain, with the rest obtained from reference TRBV19 and TRBJ1-5, is as follows: DGGITQSPKYLFRKEGQNVTLSCEQNLNHDAMYWYRQDPGQGLRLIYYSQIVNDFQKGDIAEGYSVSREKKESFPLTVTSAQKNPTAFYLCASRDSYSNQPQHFGDGTRLSIL.

The rearrangement links TRBV11-1 to TRBJ1-1, with unresolved D. Deletions cut 2 bases from V and 6 bases from J, with 4 bases between. There are 11 residues in the CDR3. The germline gives CDR1 SGHAT, CDR2 FQDESV (reference sequence). This chain's CDR3 is CASSLRAEAFF. CDR3 nucleotide sequence: TGTGCCAGCAGCTTACGGGCTGAAGCTTTCTTT.

The chain employs TRBV7-9 and TRBJ2-2; TRBD2 is a possible D gene (5 bases). Per germline, CDR1 SEHNR and CDR2 FQNEAQ (reference sequence). This CDR3 spans 15 amino acids. The ends were cut back, 2 bases at V and 3 bases at J, with 10 bases in the middle. The CDR3 region has the DNA TGTGCCAGCAGCTTAACTGGGGAGTACACCGGGGAGCTGTTTTTT. It is translated as CASSLTGEYTGELFF.

This clone is a singleton in its sample. The CDR3 DNA follows: TGTGCCAGCTCATCGACTAGCGGGAGACATGAGCAGTTCTTC. It codes for CASSSTSGRHEQFF. The J gene is TRBJ2-1, the V gene TRBV18; 12 positions match TRBD2. V shed 5 bases and J 8 bases; nucleotides not matched to a gene: 4. Germline CDR1 and CDR2: KGHSH and LQKENI. The CDR3 sequence is 14 residues long.